Here is one T cell receptor (beta chain) with its context. Its antigen remains undetermined. Base-call qualities are not available, and no considerably larger clone is one nucleotide away. To sequence the TCRbeta CDR3 region, genomic DNA was isolated from the sorted cells. The immunoSEQ Assay was used to sequence the TCRbeta CDR3 regions. TCRdb obtained this table from immuneACCESS and retained in-frame rearrangements with V and J assigned. These tables miss some clones; where compared with another copy, unresolved V genes account for less than half of the shortfall, and the remainder is unexplained. This sample holds over 70,000 clones; approximately 92% were observed only once. Jointly, the top ten make up less than 0.2% of the sample. These data are taken from a study of OX40 agonist ivuxolimab in advanced cancers. In the study overall: Ivuxolimab was an agonistic, fully human IgG2 monoclonal antibody directed against OX40 (CD134), a costimulatory receptor. Of the 50 or so patients in dose escalation, about 20 had hepatocellular carcinoma, some 15 had melanoma, 9 had renal cell carcinoma and 9 had head and neck cancer. Intravenous ivuxolimab was administered to patients every 2 weeks at six dose levels: 0.01, 0.1, 0.3, 1.5, 3 and 10 mg/kg. A male proportion of 75% to 85% and a mean age of roughly 55 years, ranging from roughly 23 to 90, were recorded for the dose-escalation cohort. The paper describes the monotherapy dose-escalation part (N of about 54 patients) of the phase I trial of ivuxolimab. Three dose-escalation patients achieved partial responses, one with hepatocellular carcinoma and two with cutaneous melanoma. Patients were allowed to have had prior anti-PD-1, anti-PD-L1 or anti-CTLA-4 therapy, and 40% of the dose-escalation patients had been treated with checkpoint inhibitors. Peripheral TCRbeta sequencing was intended to test whether TCR sequence diversity was altered and clonal T-cell expansion was caused by ivuxolimab.

Patients with a history of autoimmune disease or receiving systemic immunosuppression were excluded from the trial. Peripheral blood for TCR sequencing was collected from all dose cohorts at baseline, on cycle 4 day 1, and on cycle 7 day 1. Samples came from an open-label, multicenter, first-in-human phase I dose-escalation trial of ivuxolimab. Adults with locally advanced or metastatic melanoma, renal cell, hepatocellular, or head and neck squamous cell carcinoma were enrolled in the trial. Before TCR sequencing, CD4+ T cells and CD8+ T cells were sorted from peripheral blood as separate populations. The study at large found these results: After ivuxolimab, more expanded clones were found on average in CD8+ T cells than in CD4+ T cells. Low levels of normalized T-cell clonal expansion were also seen in some patients who did not respond. At doses of 0.1 to 3.0 mg/kg, clonal expansion of both CD4+ and CD8+ blood T cells was observed from baseline to week 6. Partial responders in the 0.1-3.0 mg/kg groups had among the lowest normalized peripheral clonal expansion, especially among CD8+ T cells. Antigen specificity was not determined for the clonally expanded peripheral T cells.

From cysteine to phenylalanine, the CDR3 is 17 amino acids long. Kept here is only the CDR3 DNA, which spans 51 bases and is read in frame from base 1. V drops 1 base and J drops 0 bases, leaving 13 bases in between. CDR1 and CDR2 were assigned from the germline V gene as SGHAT and FQNNGV. Sequencing was performed on CD4+ or CD8+ T cells sorted from blood, taken in a trial of the OX40 agonist ivuxolimab. Recombination connected TRBV11-2 to TRBJ1-3; the D gene is perhaps TRBD1, from 6 matching bases. The sequence was obtained from an adult with an advanced solid tumor such as melanoma, head and neck, liver or kidney cancer. The bases read TGTGCCAGCAGCTTAGTACGGAACAGGGCCTCTGGAAACACCATATATTTT. Its protein reads: CASSLVRNRASGNTIYF.